This T cell receptor (beta chain) is drawn from a study of cytomegalovirus exposure and HLA in healthy donors. Study-level background: In a previous analysis, around 120 million unique TCR beta sequences were found from approximately 180 million T cells.

60 Vbeta and 13 Jbeta primers were used in PCR. Assay: immunoSEQ multiplex PCR; the TCRdb copy retains only in-frame clones and omits some. The sample carries 140,000 or so clones, approximately 79% recorded once. The CDR3 loop spans 12 amino acids. V shed 5 bases and J shed 2 bases, with 6 bases lying between them. Germline assignment: CDR1 MNHEY and CDR2 SMNVEV (reference sequence). The chain couples TRBV27 to TRBJ1-1; D is undetermined. The source is a woman aged 25 to 45 in good health and CMV-seronegative. The sample consisted of PBMCs. For the CDR3, the DNA is TGTGCCAGCAGTCATTCAAACACTGAAGCTTTCTTT. Translated, it gives CASSHSNTEAFF.